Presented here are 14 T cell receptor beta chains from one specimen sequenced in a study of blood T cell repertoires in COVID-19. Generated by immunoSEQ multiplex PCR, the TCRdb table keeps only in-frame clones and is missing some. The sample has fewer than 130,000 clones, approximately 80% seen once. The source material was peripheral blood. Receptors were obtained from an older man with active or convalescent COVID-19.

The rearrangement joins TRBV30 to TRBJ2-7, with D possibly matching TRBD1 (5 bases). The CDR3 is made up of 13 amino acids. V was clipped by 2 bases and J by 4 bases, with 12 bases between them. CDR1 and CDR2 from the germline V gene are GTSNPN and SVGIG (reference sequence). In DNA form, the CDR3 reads TGTGCCTGGAGTCAGGGATCTGAATACGAGCAGTACTTC. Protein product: CAWSQGSEYEQYF.

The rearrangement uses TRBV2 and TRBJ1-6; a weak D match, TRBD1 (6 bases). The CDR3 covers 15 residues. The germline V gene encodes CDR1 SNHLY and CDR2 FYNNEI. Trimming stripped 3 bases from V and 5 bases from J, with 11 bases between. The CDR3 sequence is CASSDRGGNNSPLHF. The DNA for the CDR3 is TGTGCCAGCAGTGACAGGGGAGGGAATAATTCACCCCTCCACTTT.

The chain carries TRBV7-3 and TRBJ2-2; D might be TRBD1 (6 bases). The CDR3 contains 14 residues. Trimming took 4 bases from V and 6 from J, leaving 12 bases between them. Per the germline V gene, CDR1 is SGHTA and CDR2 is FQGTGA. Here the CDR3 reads CASSYHRESGELFF. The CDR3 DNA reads TGTGCCAGCAGCTACCACAGGGAGTCCGGGGAGCTGTTTTTT.

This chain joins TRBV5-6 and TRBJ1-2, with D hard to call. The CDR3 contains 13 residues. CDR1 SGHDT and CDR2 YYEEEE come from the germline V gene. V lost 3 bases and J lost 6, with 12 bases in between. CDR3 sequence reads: CASSSILGDGYTF. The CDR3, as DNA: TGTGCCAGCAGCTCGATACTCGGGGATGGCTACACCTTC.

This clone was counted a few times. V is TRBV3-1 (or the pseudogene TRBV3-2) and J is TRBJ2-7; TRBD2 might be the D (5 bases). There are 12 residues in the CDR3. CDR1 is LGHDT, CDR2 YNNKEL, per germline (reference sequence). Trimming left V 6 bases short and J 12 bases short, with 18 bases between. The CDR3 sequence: CASSPGWGVWYF. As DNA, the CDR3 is TGTGCCAGCAGTCCCGGCTGGGGAGTTTGGTACTTC.

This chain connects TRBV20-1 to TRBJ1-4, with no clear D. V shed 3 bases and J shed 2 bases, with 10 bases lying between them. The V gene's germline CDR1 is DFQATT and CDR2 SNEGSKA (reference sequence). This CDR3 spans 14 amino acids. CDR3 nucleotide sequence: TGCAGTGCTAGTGTATCGGGGACTAATGAAAAACTGTTTTTT. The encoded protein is CSASVSGTNEKLFF.

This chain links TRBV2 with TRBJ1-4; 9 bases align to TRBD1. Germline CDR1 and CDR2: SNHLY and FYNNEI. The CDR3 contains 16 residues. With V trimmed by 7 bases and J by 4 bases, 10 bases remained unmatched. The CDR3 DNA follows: TGTGCCAGCATTCTCAATCCGGGACAGGGTAATGAAAAACTGTTTTTT. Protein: CASILNPGQGNEKLFF.

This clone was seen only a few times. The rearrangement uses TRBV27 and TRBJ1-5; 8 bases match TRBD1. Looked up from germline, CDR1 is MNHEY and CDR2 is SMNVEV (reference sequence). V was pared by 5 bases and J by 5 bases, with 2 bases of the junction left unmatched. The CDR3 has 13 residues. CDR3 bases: TGTGCCAGCAGTACGGACAGGGATCAGCCCCAGCATTTT. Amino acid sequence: CASSTDRDQPQHF.

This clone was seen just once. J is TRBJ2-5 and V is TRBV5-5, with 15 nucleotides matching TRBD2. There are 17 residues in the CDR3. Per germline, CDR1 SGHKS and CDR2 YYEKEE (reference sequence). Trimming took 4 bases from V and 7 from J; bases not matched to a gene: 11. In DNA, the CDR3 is TGTGCCAGCAGCCCTTCGGGACTAGCGGGAGGCCAGGGGACCCAGTACTTC. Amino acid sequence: CASSPSGLAGGQGTQYF.

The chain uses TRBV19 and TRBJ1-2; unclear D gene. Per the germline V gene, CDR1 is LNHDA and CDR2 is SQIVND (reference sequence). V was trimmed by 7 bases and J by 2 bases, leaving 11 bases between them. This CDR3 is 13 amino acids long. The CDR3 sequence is CASTLAGNYGYTF. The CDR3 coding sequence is TGTGCCAGTACTCTTGCGGGAAACTATGGCTACACCTTC.

CDR3 nucleotides: TGTGCCACCAGCAGAGGTCCCTACAGGGGGCAGGATCAGCCCCAGCATTTT. This codes for CATSRGPYRGQDQPQHF. The chain employs TRBV15 and TRBJ1-5; 9 nucleotides agree with TRBD1. This CDR3 has 17 amino acids. The germline gives CDR1 LNHNV, CDR2 YYDKDF (reference sequence). V gave up 1 base and J gave up 5 bases; unmatched junction bases: 9.

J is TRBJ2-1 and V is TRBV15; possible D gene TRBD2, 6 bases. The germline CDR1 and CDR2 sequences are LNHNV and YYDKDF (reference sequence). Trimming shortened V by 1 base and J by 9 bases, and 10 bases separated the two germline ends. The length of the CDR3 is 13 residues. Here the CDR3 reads CATSRATSSEQFF. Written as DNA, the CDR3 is TGTGCCACCAGCAGAGCTACTAGCAGTGAGCAGTTCTTC.

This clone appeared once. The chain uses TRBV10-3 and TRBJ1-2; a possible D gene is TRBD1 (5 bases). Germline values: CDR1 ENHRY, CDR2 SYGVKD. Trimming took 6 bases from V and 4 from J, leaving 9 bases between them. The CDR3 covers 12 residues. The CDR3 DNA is TGTGCCATCAGGCAGGGTGGCTATGGCTACACCTTC. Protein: CAIRQGGYGYTF.

DNA for the CDR3: TGTGCCAGCAGACTACGGGACAGGGGAACAGATACGCAGTATTTT. Protein sequence: CASRLRDRGTDTQYF. This chain uses TRBV3-1 (or the pseudogene TRBV3-2) with TRBJ2-3, with TRBD1 identical over 10 bases. The CDR3 has 15 amino acids. With V trimmed by 6 bases and J by 3 bases, 6 bases remained unmatched. Germline V gene lookup returns CDR1 LGHDT and CDR2 YNNKEL (reference sequence).